This T cell receptor (beta chain) emerged from a study of PD-L1 blockade in urothelial cancer. The time point: peripheral blood 6 weeks after treatment start. TCR analog templates of synthetic origin were spiked into each PCR. Sequencing used immunoSEQ multiplex PCR; TCRdb keeps in-frame clones, though not all of them. This table holds around 40,000 clones, around 83% found once. The CDR3 sequence is 15 residues long. The V and J ends lost 4 bases and 3 bases, in that order; junction bases with no gene match: 5. Per the germline V gene, CDR1 is SGHNT and CDR2 is YYREEE (reference sequence). The receptor was isolated from an older man with urothelial cancer. The V call is TRBV5-4, the J call TRBJ2-7, with TRBD2 matching 12 bases. The sequencing here drew on PBMCs, taken around atezolizumab (anti-PD-L1) treatment. The CDR3 protein is CASSRTSGTHYEQYF. CDR3 nucleotides: TGTGCCAGCAGCAGGACTAGCGGGACGCACTACGAGCAGTACTTC. Filled out from reference TRBV5-4 and TRBJ2-7, the complete variable domain reads ETGVTQSPTHLIKTRGQQVTLRCSSQSGHNTVSWYQQALGQGPQFIFQYYREEENGRGNFPPRFSGLQFPNYSSELNVNALELDDSALYLCASSRTSGTHYEQYFGPGTRLTVT.